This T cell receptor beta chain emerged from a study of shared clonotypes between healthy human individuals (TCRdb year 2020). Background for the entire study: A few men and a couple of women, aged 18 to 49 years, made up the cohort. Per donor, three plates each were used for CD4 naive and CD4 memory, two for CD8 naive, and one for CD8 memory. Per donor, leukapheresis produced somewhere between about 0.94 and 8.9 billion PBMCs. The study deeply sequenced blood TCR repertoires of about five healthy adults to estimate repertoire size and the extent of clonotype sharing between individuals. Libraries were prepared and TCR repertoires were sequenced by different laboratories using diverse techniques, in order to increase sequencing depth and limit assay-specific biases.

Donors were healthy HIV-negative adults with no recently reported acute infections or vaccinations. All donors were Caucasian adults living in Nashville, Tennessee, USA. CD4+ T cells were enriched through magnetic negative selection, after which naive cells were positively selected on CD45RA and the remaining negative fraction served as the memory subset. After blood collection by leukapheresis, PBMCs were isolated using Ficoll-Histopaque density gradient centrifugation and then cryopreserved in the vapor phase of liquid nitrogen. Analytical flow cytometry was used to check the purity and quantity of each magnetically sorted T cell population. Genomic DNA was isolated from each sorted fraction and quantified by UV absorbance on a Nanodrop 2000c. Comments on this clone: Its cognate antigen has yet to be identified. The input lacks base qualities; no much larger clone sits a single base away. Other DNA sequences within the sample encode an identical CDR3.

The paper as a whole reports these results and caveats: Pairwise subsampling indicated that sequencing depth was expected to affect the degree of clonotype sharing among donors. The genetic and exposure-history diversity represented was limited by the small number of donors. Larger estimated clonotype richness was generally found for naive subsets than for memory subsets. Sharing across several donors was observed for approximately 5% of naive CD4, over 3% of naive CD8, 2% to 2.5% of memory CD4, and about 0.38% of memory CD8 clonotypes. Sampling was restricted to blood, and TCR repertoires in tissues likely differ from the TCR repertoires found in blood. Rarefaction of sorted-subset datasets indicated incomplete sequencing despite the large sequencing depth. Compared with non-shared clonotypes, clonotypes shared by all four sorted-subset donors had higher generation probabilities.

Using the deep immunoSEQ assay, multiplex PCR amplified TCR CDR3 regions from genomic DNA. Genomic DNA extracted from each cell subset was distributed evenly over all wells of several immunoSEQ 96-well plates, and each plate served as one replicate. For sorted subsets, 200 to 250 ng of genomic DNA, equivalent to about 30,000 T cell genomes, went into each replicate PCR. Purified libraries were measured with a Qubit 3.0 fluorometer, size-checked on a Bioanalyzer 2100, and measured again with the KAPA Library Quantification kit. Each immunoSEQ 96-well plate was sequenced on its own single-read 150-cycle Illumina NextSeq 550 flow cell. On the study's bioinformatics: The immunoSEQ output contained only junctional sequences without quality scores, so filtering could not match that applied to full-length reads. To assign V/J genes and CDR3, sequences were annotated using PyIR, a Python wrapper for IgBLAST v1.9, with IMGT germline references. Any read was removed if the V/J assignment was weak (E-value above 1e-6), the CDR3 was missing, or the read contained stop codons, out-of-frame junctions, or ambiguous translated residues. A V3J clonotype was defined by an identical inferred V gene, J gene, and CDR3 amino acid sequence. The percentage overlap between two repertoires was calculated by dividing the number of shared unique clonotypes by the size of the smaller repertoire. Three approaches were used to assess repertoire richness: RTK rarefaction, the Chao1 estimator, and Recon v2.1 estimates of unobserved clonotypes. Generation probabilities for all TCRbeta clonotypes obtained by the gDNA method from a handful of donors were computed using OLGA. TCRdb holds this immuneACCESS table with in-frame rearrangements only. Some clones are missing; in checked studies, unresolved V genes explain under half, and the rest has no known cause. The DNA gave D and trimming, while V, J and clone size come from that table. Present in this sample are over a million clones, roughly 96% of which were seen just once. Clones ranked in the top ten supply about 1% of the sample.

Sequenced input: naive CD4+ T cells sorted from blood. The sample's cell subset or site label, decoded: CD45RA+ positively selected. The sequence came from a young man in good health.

The sequenced DNA: TGCGCCAGCAGCTTGATATCGGCAGATACGCAGTATTTT. It specifies CASSLISADTQYF. The V and J segments used are TRBV5-1 and TRBJ2-3; the D gene remains uncertain. V is shortened by 1 base, J by 4 bases, and the region joining them spans 7 bases. The CDR3 spans 13 residues, from the cysteine through the phenylalanine. Only the CDR3 DNA is retained, 39 bases long and in frame from the first base. The germline V gene yields SGHRS for CDR1 and YFSETQ for CDR2.